These 30 T cell receptor beta chains originate from one sample sequenced in a study of human T cells and chemical hapten exposure. MiXCR, applied by TCRdb to the RACE reads, yields one record per CDR3 protein. The sample consists of fewer than 50,000 distinct CDR3 sequences, more than 3% of them appearing once. Indicated time point: patch test 1, 2 weeks after DPC sensitization. As for treatment: therapeutic diphenylcyclopropenone sensitization with weekly scalp DPC. Total RNA was isolated from whole blood that had not been fractionated. The source material was whole blood, sampled in connection with sensitization to the hapten diphenylcyclopropenone (DPC). The receptors stem from a man aged 50 to 59 with alopecia areata. Some clones in this sample may be carry-over from other donors' samples.

V is TRBV28 and J is TRBJ1-5, with D perhaps TRBD1 (5 bases). V shed 3 bases and J shed 7 bases, with 19 bases lying between them. Germline V lookup: CDR1 MDHEN, CDR2 SYDVKM. The CDR3 runs to 16 residues. CDR3 sequence: CASSFPGRGGDQPQHF. The CDR3 coding sequence is TGTGCCAGCAGTTTCCCGGGGCGCGGGGGGGACCAGCCCCAGCATTTT. Complete variable domain (other parts from reference TRBV28 and TRBJ1-5): DVKVTQSSRYLVKRTGEKVFLECVQDMDHENMFWYRQDPGLGLRLIYFSYDVKMKEKGDIPEGYSVSREKKERFSLILESASTNQTSMYLCASSFPGRGGDQPQHFGDGTRLSIL.

This clonotype has at least ten counts. The gene calls are TRBV5-1 and TRBJ2-3; possible D gene TRBD2, 5 bases. V was clipped by 3 bases and J by 2 bases, with 16 bases between them. Germline loops: CDR1 SGHRS, CDR2 YFSETQ. The CDR3 extends over 16 amino acids. CDR3 in DNA: TGCGCCAGCAGCTCCCCCGTACTAGATGCCACAGATACGCAGTATTTT. This gives the protein CASSSPVLDATDTQYF.

This clonotype was detected many times. The chain couples TRBV4-3 to TRBJ1-6; 8 positions match TRBD1. V was clipped by 0 bases and J by 10 bases; unmatched bases: 8. From germline, CDR1 is LGHNA and CDR2 YSLEER. The CDR3 sequence is 16 residues long. The CDR3 DNA sequence: TGCGCCAGCAGCCAAGATCGTGCAGGGGGCGGATCACCCCTCCACTTT. This translates into CASSQDRAGGGSPLHF.

V is TRBV28 and J is TRBJ2-7, with 7 positions matching TRBD2. The CDR3 has 15 amino acids. Germline V gene lookup returns CDR1 MDHEN and CDR2 SYDVKM. V lost 6 bases to trimming and J lost 0 bases; unmatched junction nucleotides: 8. Written as DNA, the CDR3 is TGTGCCAGCAGAGTTACTAGCGCTGACTCCTACGAGCAGTACTTC. Its protein is CASRVTSADSYEQYF.

This clonotype was detected only a few times. The CDR3 is CASSKPLREGATKNIQYF. The CDR3 DNA reads TGTGCCAGCAGCAAACCCCTCCGGGAGGGGGCGACCAAAAACATTCAGTACTTC. The rearrangement uses TRBV21-1 and TRBJ2-4; the table's D gene call, TRBD1, was not cross checked with the DNA. TRBV21-1 is assigned pseudogene status. This CDR3 spans 18 amino acids.

In this sample, this clonotype turned up many times. The V and J genes are TRBV12-3 or TRBV12-4 and TRBJ2-7; D is perhaps TRBD1 (5 bases). This CDR3 is built from 14 residues. V lost 7 bases and J 8 bases, leaving 21 bases between the germline ends. This chain's CDR3 is CASTWGRARVQQYF. CDR3 DNA: TGTGCCAGCACCTGGGGCAGGGCCAGAGTTCAGCAGTACTTC.

This chain links TRBV6-5 with TRBJ1-6; TRBD1 might be the D (5 bases). The germline V gene has CDR1 MNHEY and CDR2 SVGAGI. V was trimmed by 0 bases and J by 9 bases, leaving 9 bases between them. The CDR3 has 14 residues. CDR3: CASSYSGVGSPLHF. CDR3 sequence (DNA): TGTGCCAGCAGTTACTCAGGGGTTGGTTCACCCCTCCACTTT.

This clonotype has ten or more counts. The V gene is TRBV29-1, the J gene TRBJ2-1; possible D gene TRBD1, 6 bases. The CDR3 length is 13 residues. V was clipped by 2 bases and J by 4 bases, with 9 bases between them. From germline, CDR1 is SQVTM and CDR2 ANQGSEA. Written as DNA, the CDR3 is TGCAGCGTTGAATGGGACAATTACAATGAGCAGTTCTTC. Its translation is CSVEWDNYNEQFF.

This clonotype was counted many times. The rearrangement joins TRBV29-1 to TRBJ2-7; 12 bases are a match to TRBD2. The CDR3 is 14 amino acids. V was clipped by 5 bases and J by 0 bases; unmatched bases: 2. CDR1 SQVTM and CDR2 ANQGSEA come from the germline V gene. The CDR3 DNA follows: TGCAGCGTTCGGACTAGCGGGGCCTCCTACGAGCAGTACTTC. Translating gives CSVRTSGASYEQYF.

This clonotype showed up many times. V gene TRBV7-7 combines with J gene TRBJ2-1, with a tentative D call TRBD2 (5 bases). Trimming stripped 5 bases from V and 5 bases from J, with 13 bases between. The CDR3 has 14 amino acids. CDR1 and CDR2 (germline): SSHAT, FNYEAQ (reference sequence). The CDR3 reads CASSPDIANNEQFF. CDR3 nucleotide sequence: TGTGCCAGCAGCCCCGATATAGCGAACAATGAGCAGTTCTTC.

This clonotype appeared a few times. This chain connects TRBV4-2 to TRBJ2-3; 7 nucleotides line up with TRBD2. This CDR3 has 17 residues. Germline V gene data show CDR1 as LGHNA and CDR2 as YNFKEQ. V shed 0 bases, J shed 1 base, and the junction held 7 bases outside the gene matches. In nucleotides, the CDR3 is TGTGCCAGCAGCCAAGATTATCCTAGCGGTCGCACAGATACGCAGTATTTT. Amino acid sequence: CASSQDYPSGRTDTQYF.

CDR3: CASSVERTLTSTDTQYF. The CDR3 coding sequence is TGTGCCAGCAGCGTGGAAAGGACGTTAACTAGCACAGATACGCAGTATTTT. This rearrangement joins TRBV9 to TRBJ2-3; no definite D call. The CDR3 runs 17 residues. Germline CDR1 is SGDLS and CDR2 is YYNGEE. Trimming removed 2 bases from V and 0 bases from J, with 16 bases in between. Full variable domain (outside the CDR3, taken from reference TRBV9 and TRBJ2-3): DSGVTQTPKHLITATGQRVTLRCSPRSGDLSVYWYQQSLDQGLQFLIQYYNGEERAKGNILERFSAQQFPDLHSELNLSSLELGDSALYFCASSVERTLTSTDTQYFGPGTRLTVL.

This clonotype has a count of ten or more. The chain uses TRBV25-1 and TRBJ2-7; tentatively, D is TRBD1 (6 bases). Trimming shortened V by 3 bases and J by 2 bases, and 14 bases separated the two germline ends. The germline CDR1 and CDR2 sequences are MGHDK and SYGVNS. This CDR3 is 15 amino acids long. CDR3 sequence reads: CASSDTTGSAYEQYF. In DNA form, the CDR3 reads TGTGCCAGCAGTGATACTACAGGGAGCGCCTACGAGCAGTACTTC.

By proportion, this clonotype is medium-sized (0.01 to 0.1%). The rearrangement uses TRBV18 and TRBJ1-1, with TRBD1 matching over 10 bases. Germline-derived CDR1 and CDR2 are KGHSH and LQKENI. The CDR3 totals 16 residues. After removal of 3 bases from V and 0 bases from J, the junction contained 4 bases not matched to a gene. CDR3 DNA sequence: TGTGCCAGCTCACCGAAGGGACAGGGGCTGAACACTGAAGCTTTCTTT. This codes for CASSPKGQGLNTEAFF.

This clonotype was observed at least ten times. This sequence joins TRBV5-1 and TRBJ1-1, with 7 bases fitting TRBD1. V was pared by 5 bases and J by 5 bases, with 18 bases of the junction left unmatched. The CDR3 is 17 residues long. Germline assignment: CDR1 SGHRS and CDR2 YFSETQ. The CDR3 reads CASRANPGQPFGTEAFF. The CDR3 coding sequence is TGCGCCAGCAGGGCCAATCCGGGACAGCCCTTCGGGACTGAAGCTTTCTTT.

This clonotype was picked up a small number of times. This chain links TRBV12-3 or TRBV12-4 with TRBJ2-5, with D unresolved. V was clipped by 3 bases and J by 2 bases, with 7 bases between them. CDR3 length: 13 amino acids. CDR3 sequence: CASSLAQQETQYF. The CDR3 bases are TGTGCCAGCAGTTTGGCACAGCAAGAGACCCAGTACTTC.

The chain employs TRBV29-1 and TRBJ1-2; TRBD1 matches 8 bases. This CDR3 spans 13 amino acids. Germline CDR1 reads SQVTM; CDR2 reads ANQGSEA. J was trimmed by 4 bases and V by 6 bases; bases with no gene match: 7. CDR3 loop: CSVAGQVGYGYTF. The CDR3, as DNA: TGCAGCGTGGCGGGACAGGTCGGCTATGGCTACACCTTC.

V usage is TRBV6-4 and J usage is TRBJ1-1; 8 positions agree with TRBD1. Trimming removed 8 bases from V and 1 base from J; junction bases left unmatched: 6. This CDR3 spans 14 amino acids. Germline CDR1 is MRHNA and CDR2 is SNTAGT. The CDR3 nucleotides read TGTGCCAGCGGGGGGGGACAGGCGAACACTGAAGCTTTCTTT. Translation gives CASGGGQANTEAFF.

The chain is built from TRBV29-1 and TRBJ2-5, with D unresolved. The CDR3 extends over 13 amino acids. Germline values: CDR1 SQVTM, CDR2 ANQGSEA. Deletions cut 3 bases from V and 4 bases from J, with 12 bases between. The CDR3 bases are TGCAGCGTTGATCCAGCGAACCTAGAGACCCAGTACTTC. As protein: CSVDPANLETQYF.

This clonotype was recorded at least ten times. This chain links TRBV29-1 with TRBJ2-1; D possibly corresponds to TRBD2 (5 bases). The CDR3 covers 12 residues. The germline gives CDR1 SQVTM, CDR2 ANQGSEA. V lost 4 bases, J lost 7 bases, and 11 bases lay in between. The CDR3 is CSVVVSVNEQFF. In nucleotides, the CDR3 is TGCAGCGTTGTGGTTAGCGTTAATGAGCAGTTCTTC.

This clonotype has at least ten counts. The genes are TRBV24-1 and TRBJ2-7, with a weak D call TRBD1 (6 bases). The CDR3 loop spans 11 amino acids. The ends were cut back, 6 bases at V and 9 bases at J, with 11 bases in the middle. Germline V gene lookup returns CDR1 KGHDR and CDR2 SFDVKD. The CDR3 spells CATSSQGTQYF. The CDR3 bases are TGTGCCACCAGTTCGCAGGGGACGCAGTACTTC.

Many counts were recorded for this clonotype. The chain employs TRBV24-1 and TRBJ2-7, with 10 nucleotides matching TRBD2. With 6 bases clipped from V and 5 bases from J, the junction kept 9 bases outside the gene matches. Germline V lookup: CDR1 KGHDR, CDR2 SFDVKD. The CDR3 is 15 amino acids. CDR3 protein: CATSSSGRRSDEQYF. The CDR3 coding sequence is TGTGCCACCAGTTCTAGCGGGAGAAGGAGTGACGAGCAGTACTTC.

At least ten counts were recorded for this clonotype. This sequence joins TRBV29-1 and TRBJ2-3; TRBD1 matches 7 bases. CDR1 and CDR2 (germline): SQVTM, ANQGSEA. The CDR3 has 14 residues. Trimming cost V 5 bases and J 0 bases; bases outside gene matches: 5. The CDR3 reads CSVTDRVSTDTQYF. CDR3 in DNA: TGCAGCGTTACCGACAGGGTTAGCACAGATACGCAGTATTTT.

The chain has TRBV19 and TRBJ2-5; TRBD2 is a possible D gene (6 bases). Trimming shortened V by 5 bases and J by 5 bases, and 12 bases separated the two germline ends. The CDR3 is made up of 13 amino acids. Per the germline V gene, CDR1 is LNHDA and CDR2 is SQIVND (reference sequence). The DNA for the CDR3 is TGTGCCAGTAGTTCCGCGGGACTTGAGACCCAGTACTTC. Amino acid sequence: CASSSAGLETQYF.

This clonotype came up many times. The chain carries TRBV6-5 and TRBJ2-1, with 12 nucleotides matching TRBD2. The junction had 12 bases not matched to a gene; V was cut back by 6 bases and J by 9 bases. Germline CDR1 MNHEY, CDR2 SVGAGI. This CDR3 has 16 residues. CDR3 in amino acids: CASSHSGLAGGGEQFF. The CDR3 nucleotides are TGTGCCAGCAGCCACTCCGGGCTAGCGGGAGGGGGTGAGCAGTTCTTC.

This clonotype was picked up many times. V is TRBV12-3 or TRBV12-4 and J is TRBJ2-7; D is undetermined. Deletions cut 5 bases from V and 0 bases from J, with 8 bases between. This CDR3 comprises 13 residues. CDR3 coding DNA: TGTGCCAGCAGTGAGTCGGACTCCTACGAGCAGTACTTC. Its protein is CASSESDSYEQYF.

This clonotype was recorded at least ten times. CDR3 nucleotides: TGTGCCAGCAGGGGTTGGGAAGAAGATACGCAGTATTTT. This encodes CASRGWEEDTQYF. V and J are TRBV12-3 or TRBV12-4 and TRBJ2-3, with D hard to call. V lost 6 bases and J lost 5, with 12 bases in between. The CDR3 sequence is 13 residues long.

This clonotype was seen repeatedly, ten times or more. This sequence joins TRBV6-1 and TRBJ2-3; D unresolved. Between the trimmed V and J ends, which lost 6 bases and 4 bases, there was a span of 14 bases. The CDR3 spans 14 residues. Germline values: CDR1 MNHNS, CDR2 SASEGT. The CDR3 coding sequence is TGTGCCAGCAGCTCAGGACCGTTACCAGATACGCAGTATTTT. This codes for CASSSGPLPDTQYF.

This clonotype was counted at least ten times. The genes are TRBV7-9 and TRBJ2-7, with 13 bases that match TRBD2. The germline V gene encodes CDR1 SEHNR and CDR2 FQNEAQ (reference sequence). V trimming: 5 bases; J trimming: 4 bases; junction bases outside the gene matches: 8. This CDR3 has 16 amino acids. In DNA, the CDR3 is TGTGCCAGCAGCACACCGCGGACTAGCGGGAGATACGAGCAGTACTTC. The encoded protein is CASSTPRTSGRYEQYF. Using reference TRBV7-9 and TRBJ2-7 for the parts outside the CDR3, the full variable domain is DTGVSQNPRHKITKRGQNVTFRCDPISEHNRLYWYRQTLGQGPEFLTYFQNEAQLEKSRLLSDRFSAERPKGSFSTLEIQRTEQGDSAMYLCASSTPRTSGRYEQYFGPGTRLTVT.

Notes on this clonotype: This clone may be a read error of a much larger clone one base away. The V gene is TRBV12-3 or TRBV12-4, the J gene TRBJ2-2; D remains unclear. This CDR3 contains 10 residues. The CDR3 spells CAGSLGELFF. For the CDR3, the DNA is TGTGCCGGCAGTTTAGGGGAGCTGTTTTTT.